Below, one T cell receptor beta chain is given with its context. Its recognized antigen is unknown. The sample holds no much larger clone one base away, and base qualities are not on file. V is pared back by 2 bases and J by 3 bases, with 8 bases lying between the germline termini. The germline V gene encodes CDR1 MNHEY and CDR2 SMNVEV (reference sequence). Its CDR3 holds 14 amino acids, cysteine through phenylalanine. Here the CDR3 DNA is all that survives: 42 bases in frame from base 1. The time point label of this sample denotes: recipient (host-origin) PBMCs collected before allo-HCT. Receptors were amplified or captured by the immunoSEQ multiplex PCR assay. TCRbeta CDR3 sequencing was done by Adaptive Biotechnologies at survey depth, reporting CDR3 sequences, V/J genes, productive frequency and template counts. TCR beta CDR3 regions were amplified from genomic DNA instead of RNA. The authors' analysis ran thus. Pairwise repertoire overlap between tissues was quantified with Jensen-Shannon divergence, where 1 means complete divergence and 0 identical. Based on pairwise JSD values, tissues were grouped by single-linkage agglomerative hierarchical clustering, and the results were shown as dendrograms. GLIPH2 was run on all patient samples with simulation_depth 1000, kmer_min_depth 3 and cdr3_length_cutoff 8, and groups with more than two unique CDR3s were retained. In a standardized tissue-overlap score, Jaccard GLIPH-group overlap across patients was extrapolated to a standard repertoire size of 1000 clones. Linear mixed-effect models, with tissue included as a fixed effect and individual included as a random effect, were used to assess associations of diversity with clinical or experimental variables. In TCRdb, the immuneACCESS table is reduced to in-frame sequences with V and J assigned. These tables do not hold every clone; where another copy was compared, an unresolved V gene accounts for under half, and the others remain unexplained. V, J and clone size are taken as reported in that table, and D and trimming were inferred from the DNA itself. This sample comprises around 28,000 clones, over 75% of them detected only once. Over 3% of the sample is held by the ten biggest clonotypes.

These data come from a study of tissue T cells after allogeneic stem cell transplantation (dated by TCRdb to 2022 to 2024). Turning to the overall study: Over a roughly three-year period, about seven adult allo-HCT recipients with steroid-refractory GVHD were prospectively enrolled in a research-autopsy study. Every GVHD patient received a graft from a donor; several grafts were unmodified and three were CD34-selected to deplete T cells. Gastrointestinal GVHD was present in all GVHD patients, several lines of GVHD-directed therapy were administered to all GVHD patients, and skin involvement was additionally present in 4 or 5 GVHD patients. Pre-transplant PBMCs were of recipient origin and were available from about five GVHD patients. For viably preserved blood and marrow, CD3+ T cells were flow-sorted when cell numbers allowed; smaller samples underwent direct DNA extraction. Using research autopsies of patients with and without GVHD, plus mouse models of GVHD, the study profiled TCR beta repertoires across many tissues. The human arm was conducted as a prospective observational study, and neither blinding nor randomization was performed.

Overall study outcomes, separate from this receptor: Within patients, how anatomically similar tissues were was a major factor shaping TCR repertoire composition, regardless of disease or transplant status. Only a few T cell clones appeared in more than one patient, yet motif-based clustering showed tissue-specific repertoire signatures that were shared between patients. The study did not establish which tissue TCRs were alloreactive or antigen-specific, and some clones may have been host cells that persisted. In both patients and mice, only a limited portion of the TCR repertoire detected in tissues was captured by blood and spleen T cells. The patient cohort was small and varied clinically, and sampling depth was recognized as a limitation.

The origin of this receptor is a woman aged 18 to 55 who later had graft-versus-host disease after an allogeneic stem cell transplant. The sample here was blood, taken before transplantation. The rearranged segments are TRBV27 and TRBJ1-5; the D gene is possibly TRBD1, with 6 bases matching. The CDR3 sequence is CASSLRDTNQPQHF. The DNA sequence follows: TGTGCCAGCAGTTTACGGGACACCAATCAGCCCCAGCATTTT.